The table lists the clone carrying this TCR beta chain with a few counts. Its cognate antigen is unknown. CD4 T cells were positively selected, then CD8 T cells from the CD4-negative fraction. The entry originates in a study of naive and memory T cell subsets. General observations from the study: Especially in CD8 cells, naive repertoires contained a few larger clonotypes, possibly CD45RA-re-expressing memory cells. Naive and memory subsets had different power law exponents for TCR abundance. Naive and memory repertoire findings lacked a ground truth for validation.

Two oligonucleotides, mixed equimolar, formed the beta constant-region primer covering TRBC1 and TRBC2. The ligated cDNA underwent four PCR rounds using SP2 and nested alpha and beta constant-region primers. One entry per CDR3 protein results from TCRdb running MiXCR on the UMI-ligation and nested PCR reads. The table includes about 100,000 distinct CDR3 sequences, roughly 15% detected once. The CDR3 totals 12 residues. V lost 3 bases, J lost 7 bases, and 9 bases lay in between. In germline, CDR1 is SEHNR, CDR2 FQNEAQ (reference sequence). V and J are TRBV7-9 and TRBJ1-1; D is unresolved. The sequenced sample was naive CD8+ T cells from blood. The receptor was derived from a human donor in good health. CDR3 DNA sequence: TGTGCCAGCAGCTTGACCGCCTTTGAAGCTTTCTTT. Its translation is CASSLTAFEAFF.